Sequencing of this T cell receptor beta chain was carried out in a study of OX40 agonist ivuxolimab in advanced cancers. For the study at large: It was ivuxolimab, an agonistic anti-OX40 (CD134) antibody, that patients were treated with.

This CDR3 is 13 amino acids long. The germline V and J ends were trimmed by 9 bases and 4 bases, with 10 bases remaining between them. Germline V CDR1 and CDR2: MNHNS, SASEGT. Using immunoSEQ multiplex PCR, the repertoire was profiled, and TCRdb retains in-frame clones only, with some absent. This sample has around 70,000 clones, with 82% found just once. General observations from the study: CD8+ T cells were the subset that, on average, had more expanded clones than CD4+.

On cycle 4 day 1 and cycle 7 day 1, as well as at baseline, blood was sampled. Of note for this clone: What it binds is not known.

The TCR was taken from an adult with an advanced solid tumor such as melanoma, head and neck, liver or kidney cancer. Sequenced here: CD4+ or CD8+ T cells sorted from blood, sampled in a trial of the OX40 agonist ivuxolimab. This chain links TRBV6-1 with TRBJ2-6; TRBD1 is a possible D gene (5 bases). This CDR3 is CASSGRGANVLTF. The CDR3 DNA is TGTGCCAGTTCAGGGCGAGGGGCCAACGTCCTGACTTTC.